Here is one T cell receptor beta chain with its context. Original handling: Scientists estimated how many nucleated cells there were by amplifying reference gene primers. The method was immunoSEQ multiplex PCR; TCRdb's version includes in-frame clones alone and lacks a portion of them. That table is the source of V, J and clone size, and D and trimming were worked out from the DNA. The repertoire includes 300,000 to 400,000 clones, about 93% of them detected once, and more than 3% sits in the top ten. Germline CDR1 is MGHRA and CDR2 is YSYEKL. V lost 0 bases to trimming and J lost 5 bases, with 23 bases between them. This CDR3 contains 19 residues. The data are from a study of blood T cell repertoires in COVID-19. Overall study context: The samples span acute and convalescent COVID-19 from the United States, Italy and Spain. Sources were T cells, B-cell-depleted T cells, or PBMCs; the material itself was cDNA or gDNA.

The chain uses TRBV4-1 and TRBJ2-1; D is unclear. Sequencing used peripheral blood. This TCR came from a young woman who had recovered from COVID-19. CDR3 in DNA: TGCGCCAGCAGCCAAGACGAGATGCCGGCGAAAGGAGTGGACAATGAGCAGTTCTTC. Translation: CASSQDEMPAKGVDNEQFF.